The present TCR beta chain was sequenced within a study of blood T cells in healthy people across ages. This clonotype was seen more than once but under ten times. The J segment lost 6 bases and the V segment lost 5 bases, leaving 13 bases of the junction unmatched. The length of the CDR3 is 16 residues. Germline CDR1 reads MNHEY; CDR2 reads SVGEGT. Through a sample-barcoded 5' primer and a J-beta primer mix, a second PCR was run for roughly 7 to 11 cycles. One entry per CDR3 protein, called by TCRdb with MiXCR from the 5' RACE reads. This table has some 730,000 distinct CDR3 sequences, 22% appearing once.

The V and J genes are TRBV6-2 or TRBV6-3 and TRBJ1-5; 7 bases align to TRBD1. The clonotype comes from a man between 65 and 85 years old in good health. Sequencing used blood. CDR3 residues: CASSGRDSYGAQPQHF. The CDR3, as DNA: TGTGCCAGCAGTGGCCGGGACAGCTATGGGGCTCAGCCCCAGCATTTT.